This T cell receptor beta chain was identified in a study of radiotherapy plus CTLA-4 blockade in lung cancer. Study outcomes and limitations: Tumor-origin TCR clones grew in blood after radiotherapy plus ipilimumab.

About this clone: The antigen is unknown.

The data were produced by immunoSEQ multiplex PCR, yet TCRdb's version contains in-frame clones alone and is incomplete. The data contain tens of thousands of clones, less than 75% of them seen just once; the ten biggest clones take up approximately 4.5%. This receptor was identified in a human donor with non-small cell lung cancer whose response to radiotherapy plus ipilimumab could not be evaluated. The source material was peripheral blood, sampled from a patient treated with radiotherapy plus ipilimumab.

The CDR3 nucleotides read TGCGCCAGCTCCAGGGGCAGGGAGGGCGAGCAGTACTTC. It translates to CASSRGREGEQYF. V usage is TRBV4-3 and J usage is TRBJ2-7; perhaps TRBD2 as D (7 bases). Trimming took 8 bases from V and 6 from J, leaving 17 bases between them. CDR1 LGHNA and CDR2 YSLEER come from the germline V gene. The CDR3 sequence is 13 residues long.